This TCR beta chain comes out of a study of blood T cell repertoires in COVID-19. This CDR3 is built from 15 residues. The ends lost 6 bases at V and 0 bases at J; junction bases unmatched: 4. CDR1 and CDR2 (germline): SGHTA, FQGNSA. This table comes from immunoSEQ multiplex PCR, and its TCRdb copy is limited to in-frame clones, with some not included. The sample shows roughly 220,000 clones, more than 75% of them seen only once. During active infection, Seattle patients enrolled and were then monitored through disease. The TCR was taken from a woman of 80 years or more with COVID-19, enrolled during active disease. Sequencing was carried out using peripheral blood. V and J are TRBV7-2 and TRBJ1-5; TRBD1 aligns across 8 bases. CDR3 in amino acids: CASSYQGASNQPQHF. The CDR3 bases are TGTGCCAGCAGTTATCAGGGGGCTAGCAATCAGCCCCAGCATTTT.